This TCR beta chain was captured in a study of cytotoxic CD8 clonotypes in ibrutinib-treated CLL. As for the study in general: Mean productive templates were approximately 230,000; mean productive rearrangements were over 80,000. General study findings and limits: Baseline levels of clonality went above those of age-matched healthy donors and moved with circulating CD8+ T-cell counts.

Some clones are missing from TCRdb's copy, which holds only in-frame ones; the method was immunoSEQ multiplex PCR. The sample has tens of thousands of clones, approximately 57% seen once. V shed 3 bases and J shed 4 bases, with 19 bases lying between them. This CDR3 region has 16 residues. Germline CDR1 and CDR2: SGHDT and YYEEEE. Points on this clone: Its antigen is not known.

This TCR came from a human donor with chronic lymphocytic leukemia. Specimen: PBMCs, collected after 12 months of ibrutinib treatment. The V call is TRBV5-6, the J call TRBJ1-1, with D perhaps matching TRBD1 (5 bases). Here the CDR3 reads CASSWTPGRGGTEAFF. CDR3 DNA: TGTGCCAGCAGCTGGACCCCGGGACGGGGGGGCACTGAAGCTTTCTTT.